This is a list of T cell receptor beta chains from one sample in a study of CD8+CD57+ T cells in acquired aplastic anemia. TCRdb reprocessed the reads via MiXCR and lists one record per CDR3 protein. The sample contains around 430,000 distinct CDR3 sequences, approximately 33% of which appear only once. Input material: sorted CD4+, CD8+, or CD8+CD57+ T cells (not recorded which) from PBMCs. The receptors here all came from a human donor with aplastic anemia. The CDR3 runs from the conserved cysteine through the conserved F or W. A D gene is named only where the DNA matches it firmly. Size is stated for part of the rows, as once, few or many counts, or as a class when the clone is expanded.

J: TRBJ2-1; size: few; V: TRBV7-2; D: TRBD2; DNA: TGTGCCAGCAGCTTAGCGGGCGGGAGGACCTACAATGAGCAGTTCTTC; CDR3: CASSLAGGRTYNEQFF
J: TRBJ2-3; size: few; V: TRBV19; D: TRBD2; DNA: TGTGCCAGTAGGACTAGCGGGAGAGCTAGCACAGATACGCAGTATTTT; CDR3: CASRTSGRASTDTQYF
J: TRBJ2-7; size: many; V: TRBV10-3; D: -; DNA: TGTGCCATCAGTGAGTCGAAGGTTGGTGCCCTCGAGTTCCACGAGCAGTACTTC; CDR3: CAISESKVGALEFHEQYF
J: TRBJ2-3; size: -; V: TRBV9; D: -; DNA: TGTGCCAGCAGCGCTACAAGGGCTAGTGGGACAGATACGCAGTATTTT; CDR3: CASSATRASGTDTQYF
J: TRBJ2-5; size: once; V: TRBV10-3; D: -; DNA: TGTGCCACGTCCGTCCTAGGGGATCAGCCCCAGTACTTC; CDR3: CATSVLGDQPQYF
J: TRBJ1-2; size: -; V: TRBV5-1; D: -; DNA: TGCGCCAGCAGCTTGGGCAGGGAGGGCAATGGCTACACCTTC; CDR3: CASSLGREGNGYTF
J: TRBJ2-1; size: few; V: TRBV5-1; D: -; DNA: TGCGCCAGCAGCTCGGGCCGTGCGGCCTACAATGAGCAGTTCTTC; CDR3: CASSSGRAAYNEQFF
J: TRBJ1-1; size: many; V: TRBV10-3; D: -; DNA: TGTGCCATCAGTGACTCTACAGGGAACACTGAAGCTTTCTTT; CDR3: CAISDSTGNTEAFF
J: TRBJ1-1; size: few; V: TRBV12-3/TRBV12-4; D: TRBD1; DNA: TGTGCCAGCAGTTCGGGACAGGGTCTCGCTGAAGCTTTCTTT; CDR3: CASSSGQGLAEAFF
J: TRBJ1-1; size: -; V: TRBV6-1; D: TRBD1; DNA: TGTGCCAGCAGTGAACATCTGACAGGGGAAGCTTTCTTT; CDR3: CASSEHLTGEAFF
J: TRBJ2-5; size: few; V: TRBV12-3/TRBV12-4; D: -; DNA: TGTGCCAGCAGTTTATGGCTGGGGGAGACCCAGTACTTC; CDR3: CASSLWLGETQYF
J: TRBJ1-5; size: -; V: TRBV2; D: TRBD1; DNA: TGTGCCAGCAGAGAGGACAGGGCGGACAATCAGCCCCAGCATTTT; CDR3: CASREDRADNQPQHF
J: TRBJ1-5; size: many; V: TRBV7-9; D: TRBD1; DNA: TGTGCCAGCAGCTCGATGGGACAGGGCGGCCAGCCCCAGCATTTT; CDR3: CASSSMGQGGQPQHF
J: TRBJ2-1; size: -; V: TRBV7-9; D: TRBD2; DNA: TGTGCCAGCAAAACTAGCGGGGATCACAATGAGCAGTTCTTC; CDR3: CASKTSGDHNEQFF
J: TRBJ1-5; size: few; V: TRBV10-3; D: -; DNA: TGTGCCATCAGTGACTGGACCCGACAAGTCTACAATCAGCCCCAGCATTTT; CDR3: CAISDWTRQVYNQPQHF
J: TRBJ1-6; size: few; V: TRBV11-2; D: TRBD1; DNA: TGTGCCAGCAGCTTATCCGGGACAGGGGGATTTTCACCCCTCCACTTT; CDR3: CASSLSGTGGFSPLHF
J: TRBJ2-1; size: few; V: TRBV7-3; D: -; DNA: TGTGCCAGCAGCTTAATTGGGACTCCCAATGAGCAGTTCTTC; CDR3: CASSLIGTPNEQFF
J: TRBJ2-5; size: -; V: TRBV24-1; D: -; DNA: TGTGCCACCAGTGAGGTTCCTGGGGGGCCCCAGTACTTC; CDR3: CATSEVPGGPQYF
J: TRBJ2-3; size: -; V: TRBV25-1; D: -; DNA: TGTGCCAGCAGTGAACCGGGCAGTCCAAGCACAGATACGCAGTATTTT; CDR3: CASSEPGSPSTDTQYF
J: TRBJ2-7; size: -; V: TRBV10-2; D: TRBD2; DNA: TGCGTCAGCAGTGAGACTAGCGCCTACGAGCAGTACTTC; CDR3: CVSSETSAYEQYF
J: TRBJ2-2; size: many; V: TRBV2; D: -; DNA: TGTGCCAGTGTGGGCAGGGAGAACACCGGGGAGCTGTTTTTT; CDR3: CASVGRENTGELFF
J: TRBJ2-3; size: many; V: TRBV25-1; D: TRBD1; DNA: TGTGCCAGCAGTGGGGACCGGGACAGGGTTGGGGATACGCAGTATTTT; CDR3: CASSGDRDRVGDTQYF
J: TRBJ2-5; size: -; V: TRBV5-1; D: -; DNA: TGCGCCAGCAGCTTGGTGGAGGGGGAAGAGACCCAGTACTTC; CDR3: CASSLVEGEETQYF
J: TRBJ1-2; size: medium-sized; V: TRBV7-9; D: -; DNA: TGTGCCAGCATTCGTAATGGCTACACCTTC; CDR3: CASIRNGYTF
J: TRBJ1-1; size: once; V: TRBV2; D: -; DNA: TGTGCCAGCAGTGAAGACAGGGACATTGAAGCTTTCTTT; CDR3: CASSEDRDIEAFF
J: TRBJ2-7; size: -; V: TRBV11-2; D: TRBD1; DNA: TGTGCCAGCAGCCCCGTGGGGACAGGGGGGTCCTACGAGCAGTACTTC; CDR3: CASSPVGTGGSYEQYF
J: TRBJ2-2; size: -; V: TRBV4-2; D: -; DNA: TGTGCCAGCAGCCAAGAGGGTCGGATGAACACCGGGGAGCTGTTTTTT; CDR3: CASSQEGRMNTGELFF
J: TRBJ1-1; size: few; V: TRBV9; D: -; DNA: TGTGCCAGCAGCCCCTTTTGGGCAACTGAAGCTTTCTTT; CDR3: CASSPFWATEAFF